This T cell receptor (beta chain) is from a study of breast tumors, draining lymph nodes, adjacent tissues. Findings and caveats of the study: Tumor repertoires ranked between lymph nodes and nontumor tissue in diversity, with V and J gene preferences. Tumor T cell lymph node origin was a supported hypothesis, not proven. The data were judged consistent with most tumor T cells coming from lymph node and expanding in tumor.

This CDR3 contains 13 residues. CDR1 is DFQATT, CDR2 SNEGSKA, per germline (reference sequence). TCRdb reprocessed the multiplex PCR reads with MiXCR, giving one entry per CDR3 protein. The table shows roughly 16,000 distinct CDR3 sequences, with approximately 55% occurring only once. For this clonotype: Its target is not known. One end of the junction is discordant with germline, which a read error may explain.

This clonotype was obtained from a female donor with breast cancer. Some clones in this sample may be carry-over from other donors' samples. The material sequenced was tumor-adjacent breast tissue. The rearrangement joins TRBV20-1 to TRBJ2-7, with D unclear. The CDR3 bases are TGCAGTGCTAGTGCCAGCGAGAGTTACGCGCAGTACTTC. Residues: CSASASESYAQYF.